This T cell receptor (beta chain) originates from a study of blood T cell repertoires in COVID-19. Across the study: Donors in the United States, Italy and Spain gave samples during acute or convalescent COVID-19.

The authors' processing: Estimates of nucleated cell counts were drawn from the amplification of reference gene primers. Repertoires were generated with immunoSEQ multiplex PCR, while TCRdb's copy carries only in-frame clones and drops some. V and J calls and clone size are as listed in that table; D and trimming were resolved from the DNA. The data hold 65,000 to 90,000 clones, with 83% observed a single time. CDR3 length equals 14 residues. V trimming: 4 bases; J trimming: 1 base; junction bases outside the gene matches: 2. CDR1 and CDR2 (germline): SNHLY, FYNNEI. This clone was seen more than once but under ten times.

Sequenced material: peripheral blood. This TCR came from a woman aged 60-75 years with acute or convalescent COVID-19. V is TRBV2 and J is TRBJ1-1, with 8 positions matching TRBD1. CDR3 DNA: TGTGCCAGCAGTGCAGGGGGCCCGAACACTGAAGCTTTCTTT. The encoded protein is CASSAGGPNTEAFF. Combining the CDR3 with reference TRBV2 and TRBJ1-1 gives the whole variable domain EPEVTQTPSHQVTQMGQEVILRCVPISNHLYFYWYRQILGQKVEFLVSFYNNEISEKSEIFDDQFSVERPDGSNFTLKIRSTKLEDSAMYFCASSAGGPNTEAFFGQGTRLTVV.